One and the same sample provided the 25 T cell receptor beta chains below, sequenced in a study of T-cell reconstitution after alpha-beta-depleted transplantation in children. Study-wide points: A year had passed since transplant, and T-cell counts and diversity by then came mostly from newly produced T cells.

For TCRbeta, the library was prepared with unique molecular identifiers. In TCRdb, the PCR reads were re-called with MiXCR into one record per CDR3 protein. The repertoire holds fewer than 350,000 distinct CDR3 sequences, with nearly 8% as singletons. For these TCRs, the target antigens are not known. The starting material was peripheral blood, obtained 360 days after TCRalphabeta/CD19-depleted stem cell transplant. These TCRs come from a female patient under 10 years old who had a stem cell transplant for Fanconi anemia, so the T cells may come from the graft donor.

This clonotype came up many times. The CDR3 nucleotides are TGCAGTGCTATTACGAGGAGTCCGTTCACAGATACGCAGTATTTT. This translates into CSAITRSPFTDTQYF. The genes are TRBV20-1 and TRBJ2-3; no clear D. There are 15 residues in the CDR3. Germline V lookup: CDR1 DFQATT, CDR2 SNEGSKA (reference sequence). Trimming took 4 bases from V and 2 from J, leaving 16 bases between them.

This clonotype was seen at least ten times. V usage is TRBV2 and J usage is TRBJ2-3, with 8 bases matching TRBD1. The ends lost 5 bases at V and 4 bases at J; junction bases unmatched: 5. The germline V gene has CDR1 SNHLY and CDR2 FYNNEI. The CDR3 is made up of 14 amino acids. The CDR3 spells CASSRTGFADTQYF. The CDR3 region has the DNA TGTGCCAGCAGTAGGACAGGGTTTGCAGATACGCAGTATTTT.

This clonotype was seen many times. The chain carries TRBV7-8 and TRBJ2-3; 7 nucleotides agree with TRBD1. With V trimmed by 4 bases and J by 2 bases, 12 bases remained unmatched. Germline V gene lookup returns CDR1 SGHVS and CDR2 FQNEAQ. The CDR3 totals 17 residues. CDR3 sequence: CASSSPGGASVTDTQYF. CDR3 nucleotides: TGTGCCAGCAGCTCCCCAGGGGGAGCTTCTGTCACAGATACGCAGTATTTT.

A few counts support this clonotype. V is TRBV6-2 or TRBV6-3 and J is TRBJ1-1; TRBD1 agrees at 7 bases. Germline-derived CDR1 and CDR2 are MNHEY and SVGEGT. V shed 5 bases and J 5 bases; nucleotides not matched to a gene: 14. There are 16 residues in the CDR3. CDR3 region: CASSRPRTGKGTEAFF. For the CDR3, the DNA is TGTGCCAGCAGTCGCCCCCGGACAGGAAAGGGGACTGAAGCTTTCTTT.

This clonotype was seen ten or more times. The V call is TRBV5-1, the J call TRBJ2-5; a weak D match, TRBD1 (6 bases). The germline CDR1 and CDR2 sequences are SGHRS and YFSETQ. This CDR3 spans 14 amino acids. V lost 0 bases, J lost 1 base, and 7 bases lay in between. The CDR3 region is CASSLAGAQETQYF. The CDR3 bases are TGCGCCAGCAGCTTGGCAGGGGCCCAAGAGACCCAGTACTTC.

At least ten counts were recorded for this clonotype. This chain uses TRBV20-1 with TRBJ2-6, with D tentatively TRBD1 (7 bases). In germline, CDR1 is DFQATT, CDR2 SNEGSKA (reference sequence). V lost 5 bases to trimming and J lost 3 bases, with 17 bases between them. This CDR3 has 16 amino acids. The CDR3 spells CSAYGNRGGGANVLTF. CDR3 bases: TGCAGTGCTTACGGCAACAGGGGAGGTGGGGCCAACGTCCTGACTTTC.

This clonotype was seen many times. CDR3 region: CASSFHQGSTDTQYF. For the CDR3, the DNA is TGTGCCAGCAGTTTCCATCAGGGGAGCACAGATACGCAGTATTTT. V usage is TRBV27 and J usage is TRBJ2-3, with D perhaps matching TRBD1 (6 bases). The germline V and J ends were trimmed by 3 bases and 0 bases, with 10 bases remaining between them. Looked up from germline, CDR1 is MNHEY and CDR2 is SMNVEV (reference sequence). CDR3 size: 15 residues.

This clonotype was detected many times. CDR3 residues: CASSSQGQNTEAFF. The CDR3 bases are TGCGCCAGCAGCTCCCAGGGACAGAACACTGAAGCTTTCTTT. The V call is TRBV5-1, the J call TRBJ1-1, with D possibly matching TRBD1 (6 bases). The CDR3 is 14 amino acids. V lost 3 bases, J lost 1 base, and 10 bases lay in between. Germline V CDR1 and CDR2: SGHRS, YFSETQ.

V and J are TRBV5-1 and TRBJ2-2; 9 bases are a match to TRBD2. J lost 2 bases, V lost 3 bases, and 5 bases had no gene match. This CDR3 spans 16 amino acids. The germline V gene encodes CDR1 SGHRS and CDR2 YFSETQ. CDR3 protein: CASSSAGGANTGELFF. CDR3 DNA sequence: TGCGCCAGCAGCTCCGCGGGGGGGGCCAACACCGGGGAGCTGTTTTTT.

This clonotype has ten or more counts. The chain uses TRBV5-1 and TRBJ2-5; 13 bases line up with TRBD2. CDR3 length: 16 residues. With V trimmed by 7 bases and J by 0 bases, 6 bases remained unmatched. The germline V gene encodes CDR1 SGHRS and CDR2 YFSETQ. The CDR3 loop reads CASGTSGATYQETQYF. The DNA for the CDR3 is TGCGCCAGCGGGACTAGCGGGGCTACTTACCAAGAGACCCAGTACTTC.

This clonotype has ten or more counts. V is TRBV12-3 or TRBV12-4 and J is TRBJ1-3; maybe TRBD1 (6 bases). The CDR3 has 14 amino acids. The V and J ends lost 5 bases and 2 bases respectively, with 10 bases between them. CDR3 loop: CASSPTGTGNTIYF. The CDR3 DNA reads as TGTGCCAGCAGTCCCACAGGGACTGGAAACACCATATATTTT.

This clonotype has a handful of counts. V usage is TRBV7-7 and J usage is TRBJ2-5, with D possibly matching TRBD2 (5 bases). This CDR3 has 17 residues. Trimming cost V 5 bases and J 3 bases, with 22 bases left between them. Per the germline V gene, CDR1 is SSHAT and CDR2 is FNYEAQ (reference sequence). CDR3 DNA: TGTGCCAGCAGCCCCCCAGGCACCCCATTCGGGGAAGAGACCCAGTACTTC. Protein product: CASSPPGTPFGEETQYF.

J is TRBJ2-7 and V is TRBV3-1; D assignment may be TRBD1 or TRBD2 (6 bases each). Germline V CDR1 and CDR2: LGHDT, YNNKEL (reference sequence). V lost 4 bases to trimming and J lost 4 bases, with 11 bases between them. The CDR3 totals 13 residues. The chain's CDR3 is CASSRGTTYEQYF. CDR3 in DNA: TGTGCCAGCAGCCGCGGGACAACTTACGAGCAGTACTTC.

The chain couples TRBV4-2 to TRBJ2-5; D is undetermined. Germline CDR1 LGHNA, CDR2 YNFKEQ. This CDR3 is 15 amino acids long. Between the trimmed V and J ends, which lost 2 bases and 0 bases, there was a span of 10 bases. The CDR3 DNA follows: TGTGCCAGCAGCCAATACGGCGCAGACCAAGAGACCCAGTACTTC. Encoded protein: CASSQYGADQETQYF.

This clonotype was detected only a few times. The chain is built from TRBV20-1 and TRBJ2-2; no reliable D call. This CDR3 contains 14 residues. CDR1 is DFQATT, CDR2 SNEGSKA, per germline (reference sequence). Trimming cost V 1 base and J 1 base, with 7 bases left between them. The CDR3 region is CSARVGWNTGELFF. The CDR3 DNA follows: TGCAGTGCTAGAGTGGGGTGGAACACCGGGGAGCTGTTTTTT.

There are many counts of this clonotype. The V call is TRBV5-1, the J call TRBJ2-1; D possibly corresponds to TRBD2 (6 bases). In germline, CDR1 is SGHRS, CDR2 YFSETQ. This CDR3 spans 16 amino acids. V was shortened by 0 bases and J by 3 bases, with 13 bases between the two germline ends. CDR3 protein: CASSLEANSGYNEQFF. As DNA, the CDR3 is TGCGCCAGCAGCTTGGAGGCGAATAGCGGCTACAATGAGCAGTTCTTC.

At least ten counts were recorded for this clonotype. The chain employs TRBV5-1 and TRBJ1-3, with D possibly TRBD1 on 6 matching bases. The CDR3 spans 15 residues. The germline CDR1 and CDR2 sequences are SGHRS and YFSETQ. V lost 1 base, J lost 0 bases, and 8 bases lay in between. As DNA, the CDR3 is TGCGCCAGCAGCTTGCAGGGACACTCTGGAAACACCATATATTTT. Its translation: CASSLQGHSGNTIYF.

The chain joins TRBV3-1 to TRBJ2-5; D gene ambiguous. Germline assignment: CDR1 LGHDT and CDR2 YNNKEL (reference sequence). V lost 4 bases and J 4 bases, leaving 22 bases between the germline ends. This CDR3 is 17 amino acids long. Written as DNA, the CDR3 is TGTGCCAGCAGCCCCCCGACGCTTCCAAGGCGAGGAGAGACCCAGTACTTC. Translation: CASSPPTLPRRGETQYF.

The chain's CDR3 is CASSRPRLAGGPDRPYEQYF. CDR3 DNA sequence: TGTGCCAGCAGCCGGCCTAGACTAGCGGGGGGGCCTGATCGACCCTACGAGCAGTACTTC. The chain carries TRBV11-2 and TRBJ2-7, with 14 bases lining up with TRBD2. The germline V gene encodes CDR1 SGHAT and CDR2 FQNNGV. The CDR3 consists of 20 residues. Trimming at V came to 5 bases and at J to 2 bases, leaving 17 bases not matched to a gene. The full variable domain, its missing parts supplied by reference TRBV11-2 and TRBJ2-7, is EAGVAQSPRYKIIEKRQSVAFWCNPISGHATLYWYQQILGQGPKLLIQFQNNGVVDDSQLPKDRFSAERLKGVDSTLKIQPAKLEDSAVYLCASSRPRLAGGPDRPYEQYFGPGTRLTVT.

This clonotype was observed many times. This chain's CDR3 is CASSLVGRALVQFF. DNA for the CDR3: TGTGCCAGCAGCTTGGTCGGGAGGGCCCTCGTGCAGTTCTTC. The chain is built from TRBV5-6 and TRBJ2-1; 8 bases match TRBD2. The CDR3 is 14 residues long. CDR1 is SGHDT, CDR2 YYEEEE, per germline. V lost 0 bases to trimming and J lost 12 bases; unmatched junction nucleotides: 8.

This clonotype was counted only a few times. The rearrangement links TRBV7-6 to TRBJ1-4, with unresolved D. This CDR3 contains 15 residues. CDR1 is SGHVS and CDR2 is FNYEAQ in the germline V gene. V lost 5 bases to trimming and J lost 0 bases, with 10 bases between them. The CDR3 DNA is TGTGCCAGCAGCCCCGGGCGTGCAACTAATGAAAAACTGTTTTTT. It translates to CASSPGRATNEKLFF.

The rearrangement joins TRBV28 to TRBJ1-2; D call uncertain. Germline CDR1 reads MDHEN; CDR2 reads SYDVKM. This CDR3 has 15 residues. The germline V and J ends were trimmed by 5 bases and 0 bases, with 13 bases remaining between them. The CDR3 coding sequence is TGTGCCAGCAGTATCCCGAGCCTCGCTAACTATGGCTACACCTTC. Its protein product is CASSIPSLANYGYTF.

This clonotype was seen ten or more times. DNA of the CDR3: TGTGCCAGCAGTTACTCAGCAACAATTGTCGCAGATACGCAGTATTTT. It codes for CASSYSATIVADTQYF. V gene TRBV6-5 combines with J gene TRBJ2-3; D is unresolved. The CDR3 extends over 16 amino acids. Germline lookup yields CDR1 MNHEY and CDR2 SVGAGI. With 0 bases removed from V and 4 bases from J, the gap between germline ends came to 14 bases.

This clonotype occurred many times. This chain joins TRBV6-1 and TRBJ2-3; 12 bases map to TRBD2. Germline assignment: CDR1 MNHNS and CDR2 SASEGT. CDR3 length equals 15 residues. V gave up 4 bases and J gave up 4 bases; unmatched junction bases: 3. CDR3 sequence (DNA): TGTGCCAGCAGTGCTAGCGGGGGGGCCTCAGATACGCAGTATTTT. Translating gives CASSASGGASDTQYF.

This clonotype showed up many times. The chain uses TRBV29-1 and TRBJ1-2, with a weak D call TRBD1 (5 bases). CDR3 size: 11 residues. V lost 6 bases and J 5 bases, leaving 10 bases between the germline ends. Looked up from germline, CDR1 is SQVTM and CDR2 is ANQGSEA. This chain's CDR3 is CSVAPGYGYTF. The CDR3 DNA is TGCAGCGTCGCCCCAGGGTATGGCTACACCTTC. Variable domain in full (rest from reference TRBV29-1 and TRBJ1-2): SAVISQKPSRDICQRGTSLTIQCQVDSQVTMMFWYRQQPGQSLTLIATANQGSEATYESGFVIDKFPISRPNLTFSTLTVSNMSPEDSSIYLCSVAPGYGYTFGSGTRLTVV.